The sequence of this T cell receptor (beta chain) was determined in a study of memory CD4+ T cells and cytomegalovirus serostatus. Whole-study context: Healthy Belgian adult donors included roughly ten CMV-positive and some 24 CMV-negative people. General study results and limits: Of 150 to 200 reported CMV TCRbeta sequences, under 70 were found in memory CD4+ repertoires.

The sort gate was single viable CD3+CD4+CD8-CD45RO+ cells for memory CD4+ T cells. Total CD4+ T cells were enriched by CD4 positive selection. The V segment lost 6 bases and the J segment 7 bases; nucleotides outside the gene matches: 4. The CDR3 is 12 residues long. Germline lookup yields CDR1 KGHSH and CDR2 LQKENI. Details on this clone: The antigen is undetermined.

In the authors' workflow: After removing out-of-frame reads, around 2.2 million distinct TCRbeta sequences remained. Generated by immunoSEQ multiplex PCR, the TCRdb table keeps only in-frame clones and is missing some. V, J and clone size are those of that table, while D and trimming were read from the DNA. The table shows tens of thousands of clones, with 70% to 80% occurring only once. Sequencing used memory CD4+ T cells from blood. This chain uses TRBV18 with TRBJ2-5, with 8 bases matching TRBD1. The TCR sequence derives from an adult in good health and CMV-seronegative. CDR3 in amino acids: CASSRQGLTQYF. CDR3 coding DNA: TGTGCCAGCTCTCGACAGGGGCTGACCCAGTACTTC.